The clone carrying this T cell receptor (beta chain) was recorded many times. No antigen is known for it. The library targeted TCRbeta and was prepared with unique molecular identifiers. TCRdb fed the PCR reads into MiXCR, producing one record per CDR3 protein. The sample gives about 32,000 distinct CDR3 sequences, 5.5% to 8% of which show up once; around 25% is in the top ten. This specimen belongs to a study of T-cell reconstitution after alpha-beta-depleted transplantation in children. CDR3 length equals 15 residues. CDR1 ENHRY and CDR2 SYGVKD come from the germline V gene. Trimming left V 2 bases short and J 5 bases short, with 15 bases between. General study points: Most T-cell counts and diversity one year after the transplant came from T cells that were newly produced. Reportedly, only several hundred clones from non-depleted graft cells drove alpha-beta T-cell counts at about two months.

The TCR sequence derives from a child under three years old who had a stem cell transplant for acute myeloid leukemia, so the T cells may come from the graft donor. V is TRBV10-3 and J is TRBJ2-5, with a tentative D call TRBD2 (6 bases). Sample: peripheral blood, taken 60 days after TCRalphabeta/CD19-depleted stem cell transplant. The CDR3 sequence is CAISEARLGIETQYF. For the CDR3, the DNA is TGTGCCATCAGTGAGGCCAGACTAGGGATCGAGACCCAGTACTTC.